One sample yielded the 10 T cell receptor beta chains listed below, sequenced in a study of T cells in Graves' hyperthyroidism and ophthalmopathy (dated by TCRdb to the late 2010s). The library was built by means of multiplex PCR. Sequencing was carried out with an Illumina HiSeq 2000. TCR beta CDR3 regions were amplified from RNA transcripts. For the first round of RT-PCR on the TCR CDR3, the HTBI primer set was used together with the Qiagen OneStep RT-PCR kit. Using fastp at Q25 and MiXCR, TCRdb reprocessed the public reads and kept productive beta chains. Every CDR3 protein is listed once, alongside the most common genes and DNA of its rows. The sample table lists around 620,000 distinct CDR3 sequences, about 16% of them with a count of one. The ten largest make up 3% to 4.5% of the sample. The sequenced material came from blood. The receptors come from a woman aged 30 to 39 with Graves' hyperthyroidism.

This clonotype was counted many times. The chain uses TRBV28 and TRBJ2-7; 10 bases fit TRBD2. The length of the CDR3 is 11 residues. Germline CDR1 MDHEN, CDR2 SYDVKM. The V and J ends lost 11 bases and 5 bases, in that order; junction bases with no gene match: 3. This chain's CDR3 is CASSGSNEQYF. In nucleotides, the CDR3 is TGTGCCTCTAGCGGGAGTAACGAGCAGTACTTC. Full variable domain (remainder filled in from reference TRBV28 and TRBJ2-7): DVKVTQSSRYLVKRTGEKVFLECVQDMDHENMFWYRQDPGLGLRLIYFSYDVKMKEKGDIPEGYSVSREKKERFSLILESASTNQTSMYLCASSGSNEQYFGPGTRLTVT.

This clonotype was picked up a small number of times. Germline is not matched at one junction end, which may reflect a read error. The CDR3 reads CASSIDRAPTDTRYF. CDR3 in DNA: TGCGCCAGCAGCATTGACAGGGCCCCCACAGATACGCGGTATTTT. The chain uses TRBV5-1 and TRBJ2-3; 7 nucleotides match TRBD1. Germline loops: CDR1 SGHRS, CDR2 YFSETQ. CDR3 length equals 15 residues.

This clonotype was detected once. The chain joins TRBV27 to TRBJ2-3, with D perhaps being TRBD1 or TRBD2 (5 bases each). The CDR3 consists of 16 residues. CDR1 and CDR2 (germline): MNHEY, SMNVEV (reference sequence). V gave up 8 bases and J gave up 6 bases, with 24 bases separating them. The CDR3 nucleotides read TGTGCCAGCCCACCGTTAGGGACCCAAACAGCTGATACGCAGTATTTT. This encodes CASPPLGTQTADTQYF.

This clonotype appeared many times. The V call is TRBV12-3 or TRBV12-4, the J call TRBJ2-7; weak D call: TRBD1 (6 bases). The CDR3 covers 12 residues. Trimming removed 4 bases at V and 7 bases at J, with 11 bases between. The CDR3 is CASSSQGWEQYF. CDR3 DNA sequence: TGTGCCAGCAGTTCACAGGGATGGGAGCAGTACTTC.

This clonotype has at least ten counts. This chain links TRBV5-1 with TRBJ1-1; D is uncertain. The CDR3 covers 13 residues. V shed 4 bases and J shed 1 base, with 8 bases lying between them. Looked up from germline, CDR1 is SGHRS and CDR2 is YFSETQ. CDR3 sequence (DNA): TGCGCCAGCAGCCCATACGGGAACACTGAAGCTTTCTTT. It translates to CASSPYGNTEAFF.

J is TRBJ2-1 and V is TRBV9; D is uncertain. Trimming took 0 bases from V and 1 from J, leaving 5 bases between them. CDR3 length equals 14 residues. CDR1 is SGDLS and CDR2 is YYNGEE in the germline V gene. Here the CDR3 reads CASSVAGSYNEQFF. The CDR3 DNA follows: TGTGCCAGCAGCGTAGCTGGATCCTACAATGAGCAGTTCTTC. Combining the CDR3 with reference TRBV9 and TRBJ2-1 gives the whole variable domain DSGVTQTPKHLITATGQRVTLRCSPRSGDLSVYWYQQSLDQGLQFLIQYYNGEERAKGNILERFSAQQFPDLHSELNLSSLELGDSALYFCASSVAGSYNEQFFGPGTRLTVL.

This clonotype was observed a few times. V is TRBV7-9 and J is TRBJ1-1; D not resolved. Trimming pared 1 base from V and 8 bases from J, leaving 8 bases between. CDR3 length: 12 residues. The germline V gene encodes CDR1 SEHNR and CDR2 FQNEAQ (reference sequence). CDR3 nucleotide sequence: TGTGCCAGCAGCTTAGGAGCAAACGAAGCTTTCTTT. Its protein product is CASSLGANEAFF. The full variable domain, completed using reference TRBV7-9 and TRBJ1-1, is DTGVSQNPRHKITKRGQNVTFRCDPISEHNRLYWYRQTLGQGPEFLTYFQNEAQLEKSRLLSDRFSAERPKGSFSTLEIQRTEQGDSAMYLCASSLGANEAFFGQGTRLTVV.

This clonotype has only a few counts. The rearrangement links TRBV5-5 to TRBJ2-7; no firm D call. The CDR3 totals 14 residues. Germline V gene sequence: CDR1 SGHKS, CDR2 YYEKEE (reference sequence). V shed 1 base and J shed 0 bases, with 8 bases lying between them. CDR3 DNA sequence: TGTGCCAGCAGCTTGCACAGTGACTCCTACGAGCAGTACTTC. This translates into CASSLHSDSYEQYF. Using reference TRBV5-5 and TRBJ2-7 for the parts outside the CDR3, the full variable domain is DAGVTQSPTHLIKTRGQQVTLRCSPISGHKSVSWYQQVLGQGPQFIFQYYEKEERGRGNFPDRFSARQFPNYSSELNVNALLLGDSALYLCASSLHSDSYEQYFGPGTRLTVT.

This clonotype was seen ten or more times. The gene calls are TRBV7-2 and TRBJ2-3; D might be TRBD2 (5 bases). Germline CDR1 and CDR2: SGHTA and FQGNSA. This CDR3 comprises 13 residues. V was cut by 6 bases and J by 6 bases, with 13 bases left in between. CDR3 loop: CASRRVGFDTQYF. In nucleotides, the CDR3 is TGTGCCAGCAGGAGGGTTGGCTTTGATACGCAGTATTTT.

This clonotype was observed at least ten times. The genes are TRBV20-1 and TRBJ2-7; D unclear. The ends were cut back, 3 bases at V and 4 bases at J, with 13 bases in the middle. The CDR3 runs 13 residues. Germline lookup yields CDR1 DFQATT and CDR2 SNEGSKA (reference sequence). CDR3 protein: CSASHGQTYEQYF. CDR3 nucleotide sequence: TGCAGTGCTAGTCACGGCCAGACTTACGAGCAGTACTTC.